One and the same sample provided the 21 T cell receptor beta chains below, sequenced in a study of CD8 T cells in Susac syndrome. RNA was extracted with the RNeasy kit, and a quantity of roughly 0.45 to 1 ug was reverse transcribed using random hexamers. Each CDR3 protein is one row after TCRdb ran MiXCR on the immunoSEQ multiplex PCR reads. The table shows fewer than 60,000 distinct CDR3 sequences, with over 90% occurring only once. The sequencing sample was made of CD8+ T cells from PBMCs. Receptors were obtained from a human donor with Susac syndrome.

This chain links TRBV30 with TRBJ1-5, with D hard to call. The V end lost 1 base, the J end lost 9 bases, and 7 bases lay between the germline ends. Per germline, CDR1 GTSNPN and CDR2 SVGIG (reference sequence). The CDR3 runs 11 residues. The CDR3 protein is CAWSDSGPQHF. DNA for the CDR3: TGTGCCTGGAGTGACTCGGGGCCCCAGCATTTT. The variable domain in full, completed from reference TRBV30 and TRBJ1-5, reads SQTIHQWPATLVQPVGSPLSLECTVEGTSNPNLYWYRQAAGRGLQLLFYSVGIGQISSEVPQNLSASRPQDRQFILSSKKLLLSDSGFYLCAWSDSGPQHFGDGTRLSIL.

This chain connects TRBV29-1 to TRBJ1-2; D perhaps matches TRBD1 (5 bases). The V and J ends lost 3 bases and 4 bases respectively, with 15 bases between them. CDR1 and CDR2 (germline): SQVTM, ANQGSEA. This CDR3 spans 14 amino acids. CDR3 amino acids: CSVDAGEWSYGYTF. The CDR3 nucleotides read TGCAGCGTTGATGCGGGGGAATGGTCCTATGGCTACACCTTC.

V usage is TRBV20-1 and J usage is TRBJ2-1, with 9 nucleotides matching TRBD2. The CDR3 is 16 residues long. Germline CDR1 DFQATT, CDR2 SNEGSKA (reference sequence). Germline trimming cut 0 bases from V and 8 bases from J; bases unmatched to any gene: 11. CDR3 sequence: CSARDPRAGGPHEQFF. DNA of the CDR3: TGCAGTGCTAGAGATCCTCGCGCGGGGGGGCCGCATGAGCAGTTCTTC.

This sequence joins TRBV7-9 and TRBJ2-3; TRBD1 matches at 8 bases. V was clipped by 1 base and J by 2 bases; unmatched bases: 8. The CDR3 is 17 residues long. Germline V gene data show CDR1 as SEHNR and CDR2 as FQNEAQ (reference sequence). The CDR3 DNA reads as TGTGCCAGCAGCTTAGAACGACCGGGACAGGACACAGATACGCAGTATTTT. It is translated as CASSLERPGQDTDTQYF. The full variable domain, completed using reference TRBV7-9 and TRBJ2-3, is DTGVSQNPRHKITKRGQNVTFRCDPISEHNRLYWYRQTLGQGPEFLTYFQNEAQLEKSRLLSDRFSAERPKGSFSTLEIQRTEQGDSAMYLCASSLERPGQDTDTQYFGPGTRLTVL.

This chain connects TRBV29-1 to TRBJ1-2; 7 bases line up with TRBD1. The CDR3 totals 13 residues. Germline lookup yields CDR1 SQVTM and CDR2 ANQGSEA. V dropped 8 bases and J dropped 5; count of bases not matched to a gene: 11. As DNA, the CDR3 is TGCAGCATTCGGGACAGCGGGAGGTATGGCTACACCTTC. Translating gives CSIRDSGRYGYTF.

V and J are TRBV2 and TRBJ2-4; D call uncertain. Trimming left V 7 bases short and J 3 bases short, with 7 bases between. The CDR3 runs to 12 residues. Germline CDR1 is SNHLY and CDR2 is FYNNEI. CDR3 residues: CASTGDKNIQYF. CDR3 sequence (DNA): TGTGCCAGCACAGGAGACAAAAACATTCAGTACTTC.

The rearrangement uses TRBV11-1 and TRBJ2-1, with D uncertain. V was shortened by 0 bases and J by 9 bases, with 6 bases between the two germline ends. Germline values: CDR1 SGHAT, CDR2 FQDESV (reference sequence). The CDR3 is 12 amino acids. DNA for the CDR3: TGTGCCAGCAGCTTAGCGAAGGGTGAGCAGTTCTTC. Translated: CASSLAKGEQFF.

The genes are TRBV15 and TRBJ2-1, with D perhaps TRBD1 or TRBD2 (5 bases each). Trimming took 4 bases from V and 5 from J, leaving 12 bases between them. Germline CDR1 is LNHNV and CDR2 is YYDKDF (reference sequence). The CDR3 sequence is 14 residues long. Written as DNA, the CDR3 is TGTGCCACCAGCATCCGGGGACGGGACAATGAGCAGTTCTTC. This gives the protein CATSIRGRDNEQFF. Together with reference TRBV15 and TRBJ2-1, the CDR3 gives the full variable domain: DAMVIQNPRYQVTQFGKPVTLSCSQTLNHNVMYWYQQKSSQAPKLLFHYYDKDFNNEADTPDNFQSRRPNTSFCFLDIRSPGLGDTAMYLCATSIRGRDNEQFFGPGTRLTVL.

CDR3 in amino acids: CASSFGTAENTEAFF. CDR3 in DNA: TGCGCCAGCAGTTTCGGGACAGCCGAGAACACTGAAGCTTTCTTT. V gene TRBV4-3 combines with J gene TRBJ1-1; TRBD1 matches 7 bases. V gave up 6 bases and J gave up 1 base; unmatched junction bases: 8. The CDR3 extends over 15 amino acids. The germline V gene has CDR1 LGHNA and CDR2 YSLEER.

The chain links TRBV9 to TRBJ1-2; possibly TRBD1 for D (6 bases). V lost 0 bases to trimming and J lost 4 bases, with 10 bases between them. The length of the CDR3 is 14 residues. Germline assignment: CDR1 SGDLS and CDR2 YYNGEE. The CDR3 spells CASSVGGPSYGYTF. The CDR3 DNA reads as TGTGCCAGCAGCGTAGGGGGGCCAAGCTATGGCTACACCTTC.

The rearrangement uses TRBV11-3 and TRBJ1-1; D may be TRBD1 (6 bases). V was cut by 5 bases and J by 6 bases, with 13 bases left in between. The germline V gene encodes CDR1 SGHNT and CDR2 YENEEA. This CDR3 region has 13 residues. DNA for the CDR3: TGTGCCAGCAGCCGGGCGGGGGGCTCTGAAGCTTTCTTT. Translated: CASSRAGGSEAFF.

This chain uses TRBV12-5 with TRBJ2-7, with 7 positions matching TRBD1. After removal of 7 bases from V and 3 bases from J, the junction contained 15 bases not matched to a gene. Germline loops: CDR1 LGHNT, CDR2 FRNRAP. This CDR3 contains 16 residues. The CDR3 spells CASAPSTGTALYEQYF. CDR3 in DNA: TGTGCTAGTGCCCCATCGACCGGGACAGCCCTCTACGAGCAGTACTTC. The full variable domain, completed using reference TRBV12-5 and TRBJ2-7, is DARVTQTPRHKVTEMGQEVTMRCQPILGHNTVFWYRQTMMQGLELLAYFRNRAPLDDSGMPKDRFSAEMPDATLATLKIQPSEPRDSAVYFCASAPSTGTALYEQYFGPGTRLTVT.

The chain links TRBV20-1 to TRBJ1-1, with D maybe TRBD1 (5 bases). Trimming cost V 6 bases and J 8 bases, with 16 bases left between them. Germline V gene lookup returns CDR1 DFQATT and CDR2 SNEGSKA (reference sequence). The CDR3 covers 12 residues. The CDR3 nucleotides are TGCAGTGCGCGTCCCGGGACGTTGGAAGCTTTCTTT. It translates to CSARPGTLEAFF.

The J gene is TRBJ2-5, the V gene TRBV5-1; possibly TRBD1 for D (5 bases). Trimming took 0 bases from V and 3 from J, leaving 6 bases between them. The CDR3 has 13 amino acids. In germline, CDR1 is SGHRS, CDR2 YFSETQ. The DNA for the CDR3 is TGCGCCAGCAGCTTGGAGACAGAAGAGACCCAGTACTTC. Translating gives CASSLETEETQYF.

Notes on this clonotype: This CDR3 fails to terminate in the conserved phenylalanine or tryptophan, so it likely reflects a read error. Here the CDR3 reads CASSVTLTSGGNEQFL. The CDR3 region has the DNA TGTGCCAGCAGCGTAACCCTGACTAGCGGGGGAAATGAGCAGTTCTTG. The chain carries TRBV9 and TRBJ2-1, with 12 bases lining up with TRBD2. V shed 1 base and J 7 bases; nucleotides not matched to a gene: 6. Germline CDR1 is SGDLS and CDR2 is YYNGEE. The CDR3 is made up of 16 amino acids.

V is TRBV5-1 and J is TRBJ2-4; possible D gene TRBD1, 5 bases. The CDR3 has 14 amino acids. Germline V lookup: CDR1 SGHRS, CDR2 YFSETQ. Trimming left V 4 bases short and J 8 bases short, with 16 bases between. The CDR3 protein is CASSLQPGQDIQYF. CDR3 nucleotide sequence: TGCGCCAGCAGCCTTCAACCAGGGCAGGACATTCAGTACTTC.

V gene TRBV9 combines with J gene TRBJ2-2; no clear D gene. The V gene lost 3 bases and the J gene lost 2 bases, with 8 bases spanning the gap. Germline V gene sequence: CDR1 SGDLS, CDR2 YYNGEE. CDR3 length: 14 residues. The CDR3 is CASSADLNTGELFF. The CDR3 DNA sequence: TGTGCCAGCAGCGCCGATTTAAACACCGGGGAGCTGTTTTTT.

V usage is TRBV6-5 and J usage is TRBJ2-7, with a possible D match to TRBD1 (6 bases). Germline CDR1 reads MNHEY; CDR2 reads SVGAGI. Trimming removed 1 base at V and 5 bases at J, with 18 bases between. The CDR3 totals 16 residues. The CDR3 loop reads CASSYLQGRKSHEQYF. The CDR3 DNA sequence: TGTGCCAGCAGTTACTTGCAGGGGCGGAAGAGTCACGAGCAGTACTTC.

The chain uses TRBV7-9 and TRBJ2-1; 11 nucleotides line up with TRBD2. CDR3 length equals 15 residues. V was pared by 5 bases and J by 7 bases, with 7 bases of the junction left unmatched. Germline V gene data show CDR1 as SEHNR and CDR2 as FQNEAQ (reference sequence). CDR3 in amino acids: CASSPRTSGWNEQFF. CDR3 DNA: TGTGCCAGCAGCCCTCGGACTAGCGGGTGGAATGAGCAGTTCTTC.

This chain joins TRBV9 and TRBJ2-7; D may be TRBD1 (6 bases). V was pared by 5 bases and J by 5 bases, with 23 bases between. This CDR3 has 16 amino acids. Germline values: CDR1 SGDLS, CDR2 YYNGEE. CDR3 region: CASSGPGVTLRDEQYF. As DNA, the CDR3 is TGTGCCAGCAGTGGACCAGGGGTAACCCTCCGGGACGAGCAGTACTTC.

This rearrangement joins TRBV29-1 to TRBJ1-1; D is unresolved. The CDR3 contains 12 residues. V lost 8 bases, J lost 3 bases, and 13 bases lay in between. From germline, CDR1 is SQVTM and CDR2 ANQGSEA. The chain's CDR3 is CSPAMMDTEAFF. The DNA of the CDR3 is TGCAGCCCTGCTATGATGGACACTGAAGCTTTCTTT. The full variable domain, in which reference TRBV29-1 and TRBJ1-1 provide the parts outside the CDR3, is SAVISQKPSRDICQRGTSLTIQCQVDSQVTMMFWYRQQPGQSLTLIATANQGSEATYESGFVIDKFPISRPNLTFSTLTVSNMSPEDSSIYLCSPAMMDTEAFFGQGTRLTVV.